Following are 21 T cell receptor beta chains from one sample sequenced in a study of blood T cell repertoires in COVID-19. Only in-frame clones appear in the TCRdb table, and some are missing; sequencing was by immunoSEQ multiplex PCR. The sample contains about 130,000 clones, over 75% of which appear only once. Input material: peripheral blood. The receptors derive from a man aged 55 to 70 with acute or convalescent COVID-19.

J is TRBJ1-4 and V is TRBV3-1 (or the pseudogene TRBV3-2); 10 bases line up with TRBD1. J lost 7 bases, V lost 4 bases, and 6 bases had no gene match. This CDR3 spans 15 amino acids. CDR1 is LGHDT, CDR2 YNNKEL, per germline (reference sequence). The CDR3 reads CASSLRTGGSEKLFF. CDR3 nucleotide sequence: TGTGCCAGCAGCCTCCGGACAGGGGGGAGTGAAAAACTGTTTTTT.

The rearrangement uses TRBV18 and TRBJ1-3, with D uncertain. Trimming took off 2 bases at V and 4 bases at J, with 9 bases between the two ends. Germline V CDR1 and CDR2: KGHSH, LQKENI. The CDR3 loop spans 14 amino acids. CDR3 nucleotide sequence: TGTGCCAGCTCACCAAATTTGGCAGGAAACACCATATATTTT. Translation: CASSPNLAGNTIYF.

The DNA for the CDR3 is TGCGCCAGCAGCCCATATGAACCTACCGGAAACACCATATATTTT. Translation gives CASSPYEPTGNTIYF. The rearrangement joins TRBV5-1 to TRBJ1-3, with D unclear. This CDR3 region has 15 residues. V was cut by 4 bases and J by 4 bases, with 15 bases left in between. From germline, CDR1 is SGHRS and CDR2 YFSETQ.

The chain uses TRBV30 and TRBJ1-2; TRBD1 might be the D (5 bases). Trimming removed 0 bases from V and 7 bases from J, with 15 bases in between. In germline, CDR1 is GTSNPN, CDR2 SVGIG (reference sequence). This CDR3 has 14 residues. CDR3 nucleotide sequence: TGTGCCTGGAGTGTACACGGGGGGACGCTTGGCTACACCTTC. The encoded protein is CAWSVHGGTLGYTF. Combining the CDR3 with reference TRBV30 and TRBJ1-2 gives the whole variable domain SQTIHQWPATLVQPVGSPLSLECTVEGTSNPNLYWYRQAAGRGLQLLFYSVGIGQISSEVPQNLSASRPQDRQFILSSKKLLLSDSGFYLCAWSVHGGTLGYTFGSGTRLTVV.

Details on this clone: Other DNA sequences within the sample encode an identical CDR3. This chain uses TRBV18 with TRBJ2-7; possibly TRBD1 for D (6 bases). This CDR3 spans 12 amino acids. The germline V and J ends were trimmed by 3 bases and 3 bases, with 6 bases remaining between them. In germline, CDR1 is KGHSH, CDR2 LQKENI. In DNA, the CDR3 is TGTGCCAGCTCACCGACAGGCTACGAGCAGTACTTC. Translated, it gives CASSPTGYEQYF. The full variable domain, its missing parts supplied by reference TRBV18 and TRBJ2-7, is NAGVMQNPRHLVRRRGQEARLRCSPMKGHSHVYWYRQLPEEGLKFMVYLQKENIIDESGMPKERFSAEFPKEGPSILRIQQVVRGDSAAYFCASSPTGYEQYFGPGTRLTVT.

This chain connects TRBV28 to TRBJ2-3; D is perhaps TRBD1 (5 bases). V gave up 3 bases and J gave up 4 bases, with 26 bases separating them. Germline V gene sequence: CDR1 MDHEN, CDR2 SYDVKM. The CDR3 consists of 19 residues. The CDR3 nucleotides are TGTGCCAGCAGTTTTCTTGCGTCAGGGAATGTCAAACATGCAGATACGCAGTATTTT. It yields the protein CASSFLASGNVKHADTQYF.

CDR3 protein: CASPGTGVQASMNTEAFF. DNA of the CDR3: TGTGCCAGCCCGGGGACAGGGGTTCAAGCCTCTATGAACACTGAAGCTTTCTTT. The chain has TRBV5-8 and TRBJ1-1, with TRBD1 matching 10 bases. Germline CDR1 is SGHTS and CDR2 is YDEGEE. V gave up 7 bases and J gave up 0 bases; unmatched junction bases: 15. The CDR3 length is 18 residues.

The chain combines TRBV6-5 with TRBJ1-3; 7 bases align to TRBD1. The CDR3 contains 15 residues. V gave up 7 bases and J gave up 0 bases; unmatched junction bases: 6. CDR1 is MNHEY, CDR2 SVGAGI, per germline. The CDR3 bases are TGTGCCAGCAACGGCAGGGGGTTCTCTGGAAACACCATATATTTT. Protein sequence: CASNGRGFSGNTIYF.

The gene calls are TRBV5-1 and TRBJ2-3; D may be TRBD2 (5 bases). The V gene lost 0 bases and the J gene lost 6 bases, with 17 bases spanning the gap. Germline assignment: CDR1 SGHRS and CDR2 YFSETQ. This CDR3 has 16 residues. CDR3 region: CASSLGETWVADTQYF. The CDR3 nucleotides are TGCGCCAGCAGCTTGGGGGAGACATGGGTTGCGGATACGCAGTATTTT.

V and J are TRBV15 and TRBJ2-1; D call uncertain. V was cut by 1 base and J by 6 bases, with 4 bases left in between. Germline V lookup: CDR1 LNHNV, CDR2 YYDKDF (reference sequence). The CDR3 spans 12 residues. As DNA, the CDR3 is TGTGCCACCAGCAGAGCCTTCAATGAGCAGTTCTTC. This codes for CATSRAFNEQFF. Together with reference TRBV15 and TRBJ2-1, the CDR3 gives the full variable domain: DAMVIQNPRYQVTQFGKPVTLSCSQTLNHNVMYWYQQKSSQAPKLLFHYYDKDFNNEADTPDNFQSRRPNTSFCFLDIRSPGLGDTAMYLCATSRAFNEQFFGPGTRLTVL.

The gene calls are TRBV2 and TRBJ2-2, with a possible D match to TRBD2 (5 bases). This CDR3 comprises 13 residues. With 4 bases removed from V and 5 bases from J, the gap between germline ends came to 8 bases. The germline V gene has CDR1 SNHLY and CDR2 FYNNEI. The DNA of the CDR3 is TGTGCCAGCAGTGGATCGGGGACCGGGGAGCTGTTTTTT. Translated, it gives CASSGSGTGELFF.

This chain joins TRBV4-1 and TRBJ1-1; a possible D gene is TRBD1 (6 bases). Germline CDR1 MGHRA, CDR2 YSYEKL. The CDR3 runs to 16 residues. Trimming left V 1 base short and J 4 bases short, with 16 bases between. CDR3 region: CASSQGVGGGGTEAFF. In DNA form, the CDR3 reads TGCGCCAGCAGCCAAGGGGTCGGGGGGGGCGGCACTGAAGCTTTCTTT.

The V and J genes are TRBV11-3 and TRBJ2-1; D is uncertain. The ends were cut back, 1 base at V and 9 bases at J, with 16 bases in the middle. This CDR3 has 15 residues. Per the germline V gene, CDR1 is SGHNT and CDR2 is YENEEA. The CDR3 reads CASSLVSAALGEQFF. Written as DNA, the CDR3 is TGTGCCAGCAGCTTAGTGAGCGCCGCCCTAGGTGAGCAGTTCTTC.

The chain carries TRBV21-1 and TRBJ1-1; whether TRBD1, the table's D call, matches the DNA was not checked. TRBV21-1 is a known pseudogene. This CDR3 has 14 residues. CDR3 sequence reads: CASRDNKGDTEAFF. In DNA, the CDR3 is TGTGCCAGTCGGGACAACAAAGGAGACACTGAAGCTTTCTTT.

The chain couples TRBV7-9 to TRBJ2-1, with 8 bases that match TRBD1. The CDR3 contains 16 residues. Germline V gene data show CDR1 as SEHNR and CDR2 as FQNEAQ (reference sequence). Unmatched junction bases numbered 14, after V lost 5 bases and J lost 8 bases. The CDR3 nucleotides are TGTGCCAGCAGCCCGTTGTGGACAGGGTCGGGCGATGAGCAGTTCTTC. This codes for CASSPLWTGSGDEQFF.

The CDR3 loop reads CASSFRQRETQYF. The CDR3 nucleotides are TGTGCCAGCAGTTTTCGACAGCGAGAGACCCAGTACTTC. The gene calls are TRBV27 and TRBJ2-5; TRBD1 is a possible D gene (5 bases). Looked up from germline, CDR1 is MNHEY and CDR2 is SMNVEV (reference sequence). The CDR3 is 13 amino acids. The V end was cut by 3 bases, the J end by 4 bases, with 9 bases between.

With respect to this clone: Germline and junction disagree at one end, which may indicate a read error. The CDR3 spells CASTATEHPPSF. CDR3 coding DNA: TGTGCCAGCACCGCGACAGAACACCCCCCAAGCTTC. This chain joins TRBV28 and TRBJ1-2, with D possibly being TRBD1 (5 bases). In germline, CDR1 is MDHEN, CDR2 SYDVKM. CDR3 length: 12 amino acids.

The V and J genes are TRBV20-1 and TRBJ1-3; D remains unclear. CDR3 length equals 11 residues. Trimming took off 2 bases at V and 4 bases at J, with 3 bases between the two ends. Per the germline V gene, CDR1 is DFQATT and CDR2 is SNEGSKA (reference sequence). CDR3 sequence (DNA): TGCAGTGCTAGATCGGGAAACACCATATATTTT. It specifies CSARSGNTIYF.

The chain is built from TRBV28 and TRBJ2-7; tentative D call: TRBD1 (6 bases). CDR1 and CDR2 from the germline V gene are MDHEN and SYDVKM. The length of the CDR3 is 17 residues. V was cut by 1 base and J by 0 bases, with 16 bases left in between. CDR3 bases: TGTGCCAGCAGTTTATATCTCCCTGGGGGCAGCTCCTACGAGCAGTACTTC. This translates into CASSLYLPGGSSYEQYF.

This clone was counted only a few times. As DNA, the CDR3 is TGTGCCAGCAGCTCGCTAGCGGAGTCTAGCACAGATACGCAGTATTTT. Its translation is CASSSLAESSTDTQYF. The rearrangement uses TRBV5-6 and TRBJ2-3; TRBD2 matches at 7 bases. V gave up 3 bases and J gave up 0 bases; unmatched junction bases: 7. The CDR3 has 16 residues. The germline V gene has CDR1 SGHDT and CDR2 YYEEEE.

In nucleotides, the CDR3 is TGTGCCTGGACACGGGACAGTCGGGAAGCTTTCTTT. Translation gives CAWTRDSREAFF. V and J are TRBV30 and TRBJ1-1; 7 nucleotides match TRBD1. This CDR3 is 12 amino acids long. Germline CDR1 reads GTSNPN; CDR2 reads SVGIG (reference sequence). V was clipped by 4 bases and J by 8 bases; unmatched bases: 7. Variable domain in full (rest from reference TRBV30 and TRBJ1-1): SQTIHQWPATLVQPVGSPLSLECTVEGTSNPNLYWYRQAAGRGLQLLFYSVGIGQISSEVPQNLSASRPQDRQFILSSKKLLLSDSGFYLCAWTRDSREAFFGQGTRLTVV.